The present T cell receptor beta chain was sequenced within a study of T cells in narcolepsy. Overall study: Donors had narcolepsy type 1 or type 2, or were healthy controls.

Sequencing used immunoSEQ multiplex PCR; TCRdb keeps in-frame clones, though not all of them. The profile shows under 40,000 clones, 84% of them singletons. Trimming took off 0 bases at V and 4 bases at J, with 2 bases between the two ends. The CDR3 totals 12 residues. Germline V gives CDR1 SGDLS, CDR2 YYNGEE. As to this clone: Its target is unknown.

General study findings and limits: Autoreactive clonotypes reportedly recurred in blood of same and different patients, not controls.

What was sequenced was CD45RA- memory CD4+ T cells from PBMCs. The sequence was collected from a human donor with narcolepsy. The chain employs TRBV9 and TRBJ2-1, with no clear D. CDR3 nucleotides: TGTGCCAGCAGCGTAGGTTACAATGAGCAGTTCTTC. Protein sequence: CASSVGYNEQFF.